This record concerns one TCR beta chain sequence. Which antigen it targets is not known. Per-nucleotide qualities are absent, and no much larger clonotype sits a single base away. The library was generated by the immunoSEQ multiplex PCR assay. For the multiplex PCR, a mixture combining 60 forward primers for TCR Vbeta segments and 13 reverse primers for TCR Jbeta segments was used. A multiplex PCR assay on genomic DNA amplified the CDR3 region of rearranged TCR beta genes. The amplified TCR beta libraries were sequenced on the Illumina HiSeq System as 87-base-pair reads. Under the source paper's analysis protocol: A later analysis tallied some 79 million unique TCR beta chains across the 666 repertoires, and about 10 million of those chains were shared by two or more donors. A nearest-neighbor algorithm error-corrected the raw reads and collapsed the reads into unique sequences, merging closely related sequences to remove PCR and sequencing errors. Alignment of CDR3 sequences to IMGT reference sequences was used to assign V, D and J gene segments. For a sequence to be retained, a match of at least six nucleotides to both a V gene segment and a J gene segment was required. Rearrangements were called productive when the CDR3 lacked stop codons and stayed in frame with V and J; all others were non-productive. CDR3 was defined according to IMGT convention as the region running from the second conserved V-encoded cysteine to the conserved J-encoded phenylalanine. The earlier analysis of 550 to 650 of the donors excluded any sequence lacking an unambiguous match to a single V gene segment. In an earlier analysis of about 590 of the donors, a V segment was called functional when productive rearrangements were above 56.7%, and segregating when the standard deviation between donors exceeded 5%. A statistical classification framework was built for diagnosing cytomegalovirus status from the catalog of TCR beta chain sequences. V and J gene assignment, in a later analysis, came from comparing TCR nucleotide sequences with IMGT/GENE-DB human TR gene sequences. In a later analysis, CDR3 sequences and most-parsimonious VDJ recombination scenarios were assigned using the TCRdist pipeline. A later analysis defined each TCR beta chain by its CDR3 amino acid sequence plus V-gene family, and excluded reads lacking a unique V-gene family. In a later analysis, nearly 600 highly shared, low-generation-probability nucleotide sequences were removed to address suspected cross-contamination and a sequencing artifact. In a later analysis, a clonal expansion index for each public chain was calculated from normalized within-repertoire ranks of inferred template counts. In a later analysis, generation probabilities were computed using a VDJ recombination model fitted to out-of-frame rearrangements, and the results were checked against IGoR. In a later analysis, TCR-TCR, TCR-HLA and TCR-CMV co-occurrence was scored with hypergeometric tests, and a repertoire-size bias correction was applied to TCR pairs. In a later analysis, false discovery rates were estimated by permuting HLA or CMV assignments 20 times. In a later analysis, co-occurring TCRs were grouped with DBSCAN, and TCRdist sequence similarity was added when clustering was performed within HLA-allele-positive subsets. Repertoires with fewer than 30,000 or more than 120,000 public chains were left out of co-occurrence clustering, as were about five repertoires with anomalous nucleotide sharing. TCRdb re-hosts the immuneACCESS table, in-frame sequences only. Its copies lack some clones; in the studies checked, an unresolved V gene accounts for under half of them, and the cause for the rest is not known. V, J and clone size are taken as reported in that table, and D and trimming were inferred from the DNA itself. The sample has 110,000 to 150,000 clones on record, 68% of them singletons. The ten largest clones capture roughly 4% of the sample.

This record belongs to a study of cytomegalovirus exposure and HLA in healthy donors (dated by TCRdb to the late 2010s). Regarding the research as a whole: In an earlier analysis of 450 to 750 of the donors, around 290 Gb of sequence data and 90 million to 130 million unique TCR beta sequences from 150 million to 200 million T cells were reported. An early release that covered roughly 600 HLA-typed donors contained about 300 gigabases of sequencing data and around 80 million unique TCR sequences. Of the roughly 410 genotyped donors, 81% were placed in the genetic ancestry cluster associated with self-reported Caucasian donors. The study aimed to test whether signatures of past pathogen exposure could be identified by cataloging public T cell receptors. The study used immunosequencing to profile the T cell repertoires of several hundred subjects and linked those repertoires to cytomegalovirus serostatus. In addition to the first cohort of 500 to 850 subjects, a separate validation cohort of 130 or so different subjects was used. The study combined high-throughput TCR immunosequencing, statistical association of individual TCRs with disease status, and machine learning to predict cytomegalovirus infection status. To study patterns of TCR occurrence, a later analysis re-analyzed previously published TCR beta repertoires from around 670 donors and added high-resolution HLA genotyping. Rather than drawing on any new phenotypic data, the later analysis identified candidate immune exposures from TCR beta sequences and the way those sequences occurred across donors. An earlier analysis of around 580 of the donors used high-throughput TCR beta sequencing to judge whether each TCR beta V gene segment behaved as functional or pseudogenic. Alongside the repertoire data, information on donor age, sex, ethnicity and CMV serostatus was compiled. A later genetic analysis took genome-wide SNP genotypes for about three fifths of the roughly 670 donors and used that subset as a discovery cohort. All discovery cohort repertoires had been generated using a single sequencing platform. Class I and class II HLA loci were covered by the typing at four-digit resolution. The number of donors typed differed by locus, with roughly 629-640 for A, B, C, DRB1 and DQB1, around 500 for DQA1, about 610 for DPA1, and about 450 for DPB1. About five DR-DQ haplotypes were handled as single units for association and clustering, since linkage in the cohort was strong. Among roughly 400 genotyped donors of the cohort, an average of roughly 230,000 unique TCR beta nucleotide sequences was sequenced per donor, of which about 20% were non-productive.

V and J are truncated by 4 bases and 5 bases respectively, leaving an intervening sequence of 9 bases. For CDR1 and CDR2, the germline V gene lists SNHLY and FYNNEI. The CDR3 runs 13 amino acids, cysteine and phenylalanine included. Only the CDR3 portion is preserved as DNA: 39 bases, with reading frame beginning at the first base. The cohort comprised fewer than 750 healthy bone marrow donors. At the time of sampling, all cohort members were nominally healthy, though unrecorded immune exposures were likely present. The donor tested CMV seronegative and was one of the 352 seronegative cohort members. Each donor provided a peripheral blood sample, and peripheral blood mononuclear cells were used for TCR beta sequencing. Genomic DNA was extracted from the blood cell samples with the Qiagen DNeasy Blood Extraction Kit. Findings and caveats that apply to the study as a whole: The authors suggested that the approach could potentially be extended to other disease states and immunological phenotypes. A further reported finding was that TCR beta sequences accurately predicted the HLA-A and HLA-B alleles for most subjects in the first cohort. Sequencing depth was assumed to be roughly uniform across donors in the presence/absence analyses, though that assumption may not hold. A few of the identified cytomegalovirus-associated TCR beta chains were confirmed in vitro to be specific for cytomegalovirus antigens. Cytomegalovirus status was reported to be diagnosed by the classifier with high specificity and sensitivity in both the original and validation cohorts. While some public TCRs were present in many individuals, most TCR sequences turned up only very rarely across donors. CMV serostatus was the only immune exposure information available for the cohort. A cluster of highly shared sequence variants was judged likely to represent a technical artifact of the sequencing pipeline. Because counts were too low, about 18 rarely observed V segments, including chromosome 9 orphons, were excluded from the earlier analysis of 500 to 700 of the donors. Because the 87-base-pair reads could not distinguish some IMGT-functional V segments, including TRBV6-2 and TRBV6-3, those segments were excluded. Correlated functional status among segregating V segments might reflect linkage disequilibrium, but an unknown experimental factor could not be ruled out. In a later analysis, several top co-occurrence clusters were reported to appear linked to parvovirus B19, influenza, CMV and Epstein-Barr virus. In a later analysis, some 18,000 TCR beta sequences were associated with specific HLA alleles at a false discovery rate of 0.05. In this cohort, only TCR beta chains were sequenced, and detectable features were limited by the absence of alpha or paired-chain data. Strong co-occurrence of HLA alleles, especially DR and DQ, made assigning TCR associations to individual alleles difficult. Most CMV-associated TCR beta chains appeared to be HLA-restricted in a later analysis, and the HLA associations seemed to be driven largely by CMV exposure. An association between a missense DCLRE1C variant and V-gene and J-gene trimming of TCR beta chains was found in a later genetic analysis and replicated in an independent cohort. A later analysis found that HLA-associated TCR beta chains were more clonally expanded and had lower generation probabilities than equally common non-associated chains. Because HLA typing was unavailable for some donors at each locus, only the typed subset was used in association tests. In a later genetic analysis, fewer N-insertions in productive TCRs were reported among donors in an Asian-associated ancestry cluster than the 666-donor mean. The study listed 150 to 200 TCR beta chains as associated with cytomegalovirus. An earlier analysis of approximately 570 of the donors showed that most TCR beta V segments appeared in productive rearrangements either about 87% or about 30% of the time, which broadly matched IMGT annotations. In a later analysis, the rate of TCR association differed among HLA loci, with DRB1 alleles having the most associated TCRs and HLA-C alleles having the fewest.

The receptor comes from a man aged 55 to 69 in good health and CMV-seronegative. The sample taken for sequencing was PBMCs. This receptor chain uses TRBV2 and TRBJ1-3; a tentative D match to TRBD1 spans 6 bases. DNA sequence: TGTGCCAGCAGTGGGGGGCCAAGAAACACCATATATTTT. It translates to CASSGGPRNTIYF.